This TCR beta chain was captured in a study of cytomegalovirus exposure and HLA in healthy donors. Germline CDR1 is SGHTA and CDR2 is FQGTGA. The CDR3 sequence is 18 residues long. V lost 5 bases, J lost 0 bases, and 20 bases lay in between. The PCR was carried out with 60 Vbeta primers and 13 Jbeta primers. TCRdb's table, derived via immunoSEQ multiplex PCR, lists solely in-frame clones and lacks some. The data show around 140,000 clones, 60% to 80% seen once. This receptor was taken from a male donor in good health and CMV-seronegative. The sample taken for sequencing was PBMCs. This chain uses TRBV7-3 with TRBJ1-3, with D perhaps TRBD1 (5 bases). The CDR3 spells CASSPPGQGLHSGNTIYF. The CDR3 bases are TGTGCCAGCAGCCCCCCCGGGCAGGGACTTCACTCTGGAAACACCATATATTTT. The full variable domain, completed using reference TRBV7-3 and TRBJ1-3, is GAGVSQTPSNKVTEKGKYVELRCDPISGHTALYWYRQSLGQGPEFLIYFQGTGAADDSGLPNDRFFAVRPEGSVSTLKIQRTERGDSAVYLCASSPPGQGLHSGNTIYFGEGSWLTVV.